These 31 T cell receptor beta chains share one sample of origin, sequenced in a study of OX40 agonist ivuxolimab in advanced cancers. The assay was immunoSEQ multiplex PCR, and TCRdb's table has in-frame clones only and misses some. The table shows approximately 73,000 clones, with about 85% occurring only once. Sample: CD4+ or CD8+ T cells sorted from blood, taken in a trial of the OX40 agonist ivuxolimab. The receptors come from an adult with an advanced solid tumor such as melanoma, head and neck, liver or kidney cancer.

The gene calls are TRBV4-1 and TRBJ1-2; the match to TRBD1 covers 7 bases. The V gene end was trimmed by 2 bases and the J gene end by 6 bases; junction bases not matched to a gene: 12. This CDR3 spans 16 amino acids. In germline, CDR1 is MGHRA, CDR2 YSYEKL. The CDR3 nucleotides read TGCGCCAGCAGCCAACCCAACAGGGGAGCTCGGCATGGCTACACCTTC. Its protein product is CASSQPNRGARHGYTF.

The genes are TRBV2 and TRBJ2-5; tentatively, D is TRBD1 or TRBD2 (5 bases each). Trimming removed 5 bases from V and 0 bases from J, with 13 bases in between. Germline V gene sequence: CDR1 SNHLY, CDR2 FYNNEI. The CDR3 is 15 amino acids. The DNA for the CDR3 is TGTGCCAGCAGTCTATACGGGACGCACCAAGAGACCCAGTACTTC. It yields the protein CASSLYGTHQETQYF.

The chain carries TRBV5-6 and TRBJ2-1; D unclear. CDR1 is SGHDT, CDR2 YYEEEE, per germline. V was trimmed by 4 bases and J by 9 bases, leaving 17 bases between them. The CDR3 spans 14 residues. The CDR3 DNA sequence: TGTGCCAGCAGCCGATCTCTTCTATCCCTTGAGCAGTTCTTC. It translates to CASSRSLLSLEQFF.

V usage is TRBV29-1 and J usage is TRBJ2-2; D assignment may be TRBD1 or TRBD2 (6 bases each). The CDR3 is 14 residues long. Germline CDR1 is SQVTM and CDR2 is ANQGSEA. The ends were cut back, 4 bases at V and 5 bases at J, with 14 bases in the middle. The CDR3 is CSVGRGIRTGELFF. CDR3 DNA: TGCAGCGTTGGGAGGGGGATTCGAACCGGGGAGCTGTTTTTT.

The rearrangement uses TRBV6-1 and TRBJ1-5; D possibly corresponds to TRBD1 (6 bases). This CDR3 has 13 amino acids. V lost 9 bases to trimming and J lost 0 bases, with 9 bases between them. Germline loops: CDR1 MNHNS, CDR2 SASEGT. The CDR3 region is CASRQDSNQPQHF. CDR3 sequence (DNA): TGTGCCAGTCGACAGGATAGCAATCAGCCCCAGCATTTT.

This chain uses TRBV7-9 with TRBJ2-5; 10 nucleotides match TRBD1. CDR3 length equals 15 residues. Germline assignment: CDR1 SEHNR and CDR2 FQNEAQ (reference sequence). With V trimmed by 6 bases and J by 5 bases, 9 bases remained unmatched. The DNA for the CDR3 is TGTGCCAGCAGTCTCTCGGGACAGGGGTGGGAGACCCAGTACTTC. Translation gives CASSLSGQGWETQYF.

This clone came up once. The chain uses TRBV5-4 and TRBJ2-7, with D possibly being TRBD1 (6 bases). The V end lost 1 base, the J end lost 5 bases, and 16 bases lay between the germline ends. CDR1 SGHNT and CDR2 YYREEE come from the germline V gene (reference sequence). CDR3 size: 15 residues. For the CDR3, the DNA is TGTGCCAGCAGCTTGTGGGGGCTGTGGACGGACGAGCAGTACTTC. Amino acid sequence: CASSLWGLWTDEQYF.

The chain links TRBV5-1 to TRBJ2-2; TRBD2 aligns across 9 bases. The V gene end was trimmed by 3 bases and the J gene end by 4 bases; junction bases not matched to a gene: 10. This CDR3 is built from 17 residues. Germline-derived CDR1 and CDR2 are SGHRS and YFSETQ. CDR3 in amino acids: CASSSWAGGPGTGELFF. The CDR3 bases are TGCGCCAGCAGCTCCTGGGCGGGAGGGCCGGGCACCGGGGAGCTGTTTTTT.

The J gene is TRBJ2-4, the V gene TRBV19, with D possibly TRBD2 on 5 matching bases. The germline V gene has CDR1 LNHDA and CDR2 SQIVND (reference sequence). Trimming pared 8 bases from V and 0 bases from J, leaving 5 bases between. This CDR3 spans 12 amino acids. The CDR3 protein is CASEGAKNIQYF. The CDR3 nucleotides are TGTGCCAGTGAGGGAGCCAAAAACATTCAGTACTTC.

The rearrangement uses TRBV2 and TRBJ2-2; D possibly matches TRBD1 or TRBD2 (6 bases each). There are 13 residues in the CDR3. From germline, CDR1 is SNHLY and CDR2 FYNNEI. V was pared by 6 bases and J by 7 bases, with 12 bases between. CDR3 protein: CASRRGTYGELFF. Written as DNA, the CDR3 is TGTGCCAGCAGGAGGGGGACTTACGGGGAGCTGTTTTTT.

The J gene is TRBJ2-3, the V gene TRBV4-1; D not certain. V shed 0 bases and J shed 4 bases, with 5 bases lying between them. This CDR3 region has 13 residues. CDR1 and CDR2 (germline): MGHRA, YSYEKL. The CDR3 spells CASSQDRPDTQYF. The CDR3 nucleotides read TGCGCCAGCAGCCAAGATCGCCCAGATACGCAGTATTTT.

J is TRBJ2-2 and V is TRBV5-1; no reliable D call. CDR1 and CDR2 from the germline V gene are SGHRS and YFSETQ. The length of the CDR3 is 14 residues. V was cut by 0 bases and J by 7 bases, with 10 bases left in between. The CDR3 region is CASSLAFQNGELFF. CDR3 nucleotides: TGCGCCAGCAGCTTGGCCTTTCAGAACGGGGAGCTGTTTTTT.

This sequence joins TRBV4-1 and TRBJ1-4; 7 nucleotides line up with TRBD1. The CDR3 runs to 12 residues. The V gene's germline CDR1 is MGHRA and CDR2 YSYEKL. Unmatched junction bases numbered 6, after V lost 4 bases and J lost 13 bases. The chain's CDR3 is CASSRTGIRLFF. CDR3 DNA sequence: TGCGCCAGCAGCCGGACAGGAATTCGACTGTTTTTT.

This clone was counted between two and nine times. The sample contains more than one DNA sequence encoding this CDR3. The rearrangement joins TRBV7-3 to TRBJ1-1, with a weak D call TRBD1 (5 bases). The CDR3 spans 13 residues. Trimming left V 0 bases short and J 3 bases short, with 5 bases between. Germline loops: CDR1 SGHTA, CDR2 FQGTGA. The CDR3 loop is CASSLTGDTEAFF. CDR3 nucleotides: TGTGCCAGCAGCTTAACAGGGGACACTGAAGCTTTCTTT.

The rearrangement joins TRBV5-5 to TRBJ1-4, with unresolved D. Germline V gene lookup returns CDR1 SGHKS and CDR2 YYEKEE (reference sequence). The ends were cut back, 3 bases at V and 4 bases at J, with 10 bases in the middle. The CDR3 sequence is 14 residues long. CDR3 protein: CASSSDILNEKLFF. In nucleotides, the CDR3 is TGTGCCAGCAGCTCCGACATTCTTAATGAAAAACTGTTTTTT.

The rearrangement uses TRBV6-5 and TRBJ1-1; D is perhaps TRBD1 (5 bases). V was cut by 7 bases and J by 5 bases, with 14 bases left in between. The CDR3 consists of 13 residues. The germline gives CDR1 MNHEY, CDR2 SVGAGI. The CDR3 nucleotides are TGTGCCAGCACGACCCCGGAGGGGACTGAAGCTTTCTTT. This codes for CASTTPEGTEAFF.

The gene calls are TRBV5-6 and TRBJ2-3, with D possibly TRBD1 on 6 matching bases. The V gene's germline CDR1 is SGHDT and CDR2 YYEEEE. The CDR3 spans 15 residues. Trimming stripped 1 base from V and 6 bases from J, with 15 bases between. CDR3 bases: TGTGCCAGCAGCTTGAAGTCAGGGGCTCCGGATACGCAGTATTTT. Protein: CASSLKSGAPDTQYF.

The chain uses TRBV7-6 and TRBJ1-4, with a possible D match to TRBD1 (5 bases). V dropped 0 bases and J dropped 0 bases, with 11 bases sitting between them. Germline-derived CDR1 and CDR2 are SGHVS and FNYEAQ. This CDR3 has 17 amino acids. The CDR3 DNA reads as TGTGCCAGCAGCTTAGCGCTACAGGCTGCAACTAATGAAAAACTGTTTTTT. It specifies CASSLALQAATNEKLFF.

The V gene is TRBV25-1, the J gene TRBJ1-4, with 8 bases fitting TRBD1. The CDR3 runs to 15 residues. The germline CDR1 and CDR2 sequences are MGHDK and SYGVNS. V was pared by 5 bases and J by 4 bases, with 6 bases of the junction left unmatched. The DNA of the CDR3 is TGTGCCAGCAGTCCTTGGACAGGGAATAATGAAAAACTGTTTTTT. Its translation: CASSPWTGNNEKLFF.

The chain uses TRBV5-1 and TRBJ1-2; 8 nucleotides line up with TRBD1. Unmatched junction bases numbered 2, after V lost 0 bases and J lost 4 bases. The CDR3 spans 14 residues. Germline V gives CDR1 SGHRS, CDR2 YFSETQ. The CDR3 region has the DNA TGCGCCAGCAGCTTGGGACAGGGGACCTATGGCTACACCTTC. Amino acids: CASSLGQGTYGYTF.

The chain carries TRBV29-1 and TRBJ2-5; 7 bases fit TRBD1. Per the germline V gene, CDR1 is SQVTM and CDR2 is ANQGSEA. J lost 2 bases, V lost 7 bases, and 4 bases had no gene match. The CDR3 length is 12 residues. The CDR3 is CSAGTAQETQYF. As DNA, the CDR3 is TGCAGCGCCGGGACAGCGCAAGAGACCCAGTACTTC.

This sequence joins TRBV5-1 and TRBJ2-5, with TRBD1 as a possible D gene (6 bases). CDR3 length: 18 amino acids. V gave up 0 bases and J gave up 5 bases, with 23 bases separating them. CDR1 and CDR2 (germline): SGHRS, YFSETQ. This CDR3 reads CASSLGGSDSESGETQYF. The CDR3 nucleotides are TGCGCCAGCAGCTTGGGGGGGTCGGACAGTGAGTCTGGGGAGACCCAGTACTTC.

This sequence joins TRBV6-5 and TRBJ2-7; D perhaps matches TRBD2 (6 bases). V was cut by 0 bases and J by 2 bases, with 8 bases left in between. Looked up from germline, CDR1 is MNHEY and CDR2 is SVGAGI. The CDR3 sequence is 14 residues long. The CDR3 protein is CASSYSGGTYEQYF. The CDR3 DNA reads as TGTGCCAGCAGTTACTCCGGAGGGACCTACGAGCAGTACTTC.

The chain carries TRBV19 and TRBJ2-7; a possible D gene is TRBD2 (6 bases). In germline, CDR1 is LNHDA, CDR2 SQIVND (reference sequence). This CDR3 region has 13 residues. The ends were cut back, 7 bases at V and 1 base at J, with 11 bases in the middle. The CDR3, as DNA: TGTGCCAGTAAGGGACTCGGATCCTACGAGCAGTACTTC. Translation: CASKGLGSYEQYF.

The chain has TRBV5-1 and TRBJ2-3, with D perhaps given as TRBD1 or TRBD2 (6 bases each). CDR3 length: 15 amino acids. Germline CDR1 is SGHRS and CDR2 is YFSETQ. Between the trimmed V and J ends, which lost 7 bases and 1 base, there was a span of 16 bases. CDR3 loop: CASAPGGGRTDTQYF. Written as DNA, the CDR3 is TGCGCCAGCGCGCCCGGGGGCGGACGCACAGATACGCAGTATTTT.

The chain carries TRBV29-1 and TRBJ2-4, with D perhaps matching TRBD1 (7 bases). CDR3 length equals 18 residues. V lost 4 bases and J 1 base, leaving 23 bases between the germline ends. CDR1 is SQVTM, CDR2 ANQGSEA, per germline. This CDR3 is CSVGQGDGWGVAKNIQYF. The CDR3 coding sequence is TGCAGCGTTGGACAGGGTGATGGATGGGGGGTCGCCAAAAACATTCAGTACTTC.

This clone was seen just once. This chain links TRBV15 with TRBJ2-1; 15 bases line up with TRBD2. The junction had 7 bases not matched to a gene; V was cut back by 1 base and J by 15 bases. Germline V gives CDR1 LNHNV, CDR2 YYDKDF (reference sequence). The CDR3 is 15 residues long. The CDR3 is CATSRGTSGRASPFF. The DNA for the CDR3 is TGTGCCACCAGCAGAGGGACTAGCGGGAGGGCCTCTCCGTTCTTC.

This chain joins TRBV29-1 and TRBJ1-2; 8 positions match TRBD1. This CDR3 is 13 amino acids long. In germline, CDR1 is SQVTM, CDR2 ANQGSEA. V gave up 6 bases and J gave up 4 bases; unmatched junction bases: 7. For the CDR3, the DNA is TGCAGCGTCCGACAGGGGTCGGGCTATGGCTACACCTTC. Encoded protein: CSVRQGSGYGYTF.

This rearrangement joins TRBV27 to TRBJ2-3, with 7 bases aligning to TRBD1. Losses at the gene ends were 3 bases for V and 4 bases for J; bases not matched to a gene: 7. From germline, CDR1 is MNHEY and CDR2 SMNVEV (reference sequence). This CDR3 is 15 amino acids long. The CDR3 DNA is TGTGCCAGCAGTTTGTACAGGGGAGCGGCAGATACGCAGTATTTT. It is translated as CASSLYRGAADTQYF.

The chain combines TRBV6-5 with TRBJ2-5, with 9 positions matching TRBD2. The germline CDR1 and CDR2 sequences are MNHEY and SVGAGI. J lost 5 bases, V lost 6 bases, and 7 bases had no gene match. The CDR3 runs 14 residues. CDR3 in DNA: TGTGCCAGCAGGGGCGGGGGGGCCGCTGAGACCCAGTACTTC. This encodes CASRGGGAAETQYF.

The rearrangement uses TRBV28 and TRBJ1-2; 11 bases fit TRBD1. This CDR3 is 16 amino acids long. With 10 bases clipped from V and 8 bases from J, the junction kept 18 bases outside the gene matches. Germline CDR1 and CDR2: MDHEN and SYDVKM. DNA of the CDR3: TGTGCCATCAAGCCACCGGGACAGGGGGTGGTAAGCGGCTACACCTTC. Residues: CAIKPPGQGVVSGYTF.